The T cell receptor beta chain described here comes from a study of cytomegalovirus exposure and HLA in healthy donors. This clone appeared once. Germline V lookup: CDR1 SGHTS, CDR2 YDEGEE. The CDR3 has 14 amino acids. 13 Jbeta primers and 60 Vbeta primers were used for the PCR. This table comes from immunoSEQ multiplex PCR, and its TCRdb copy is limited to in-frame clones, with some not included. The sample consists of roughly 140,000 clones, about 80% of them appearing once. Sequenced sample: PBMCs. This TCR derives from a male donor in good health and CMV-seronegative. The V gene is TRBV5-8, the J gene TRBJ2-5, with 7 bases fitting TRBD1. Gene TRBJ2-7 matches the end of the DNA better, so the J call may be wrong. The CDR3 DNA sequence: TGTGCCAGCAGCCTACGGACAGGATCCCACGAGCAGTACTTC. This gives the protein CASSLRTGSHEQYF.